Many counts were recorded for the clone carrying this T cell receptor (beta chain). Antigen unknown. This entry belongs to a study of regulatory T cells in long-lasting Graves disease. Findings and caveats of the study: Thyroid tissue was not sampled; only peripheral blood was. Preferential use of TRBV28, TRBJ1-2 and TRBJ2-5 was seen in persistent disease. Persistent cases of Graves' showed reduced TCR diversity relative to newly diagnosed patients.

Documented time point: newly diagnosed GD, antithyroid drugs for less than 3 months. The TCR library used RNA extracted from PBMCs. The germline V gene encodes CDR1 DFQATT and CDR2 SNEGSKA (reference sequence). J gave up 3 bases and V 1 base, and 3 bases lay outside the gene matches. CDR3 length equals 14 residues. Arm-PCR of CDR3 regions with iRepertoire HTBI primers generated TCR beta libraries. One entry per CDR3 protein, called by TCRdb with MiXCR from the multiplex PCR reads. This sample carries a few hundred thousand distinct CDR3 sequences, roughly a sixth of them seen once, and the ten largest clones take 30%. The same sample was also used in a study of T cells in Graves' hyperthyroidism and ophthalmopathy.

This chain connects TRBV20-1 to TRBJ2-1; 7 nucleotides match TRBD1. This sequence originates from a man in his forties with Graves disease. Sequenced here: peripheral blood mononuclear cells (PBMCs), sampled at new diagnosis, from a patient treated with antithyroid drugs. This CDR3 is CSARGTGDYNEQFF. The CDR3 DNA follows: TGCAGTGCTAGAGGGACAGGTGACTACAATGAGCAGTTCTTC.